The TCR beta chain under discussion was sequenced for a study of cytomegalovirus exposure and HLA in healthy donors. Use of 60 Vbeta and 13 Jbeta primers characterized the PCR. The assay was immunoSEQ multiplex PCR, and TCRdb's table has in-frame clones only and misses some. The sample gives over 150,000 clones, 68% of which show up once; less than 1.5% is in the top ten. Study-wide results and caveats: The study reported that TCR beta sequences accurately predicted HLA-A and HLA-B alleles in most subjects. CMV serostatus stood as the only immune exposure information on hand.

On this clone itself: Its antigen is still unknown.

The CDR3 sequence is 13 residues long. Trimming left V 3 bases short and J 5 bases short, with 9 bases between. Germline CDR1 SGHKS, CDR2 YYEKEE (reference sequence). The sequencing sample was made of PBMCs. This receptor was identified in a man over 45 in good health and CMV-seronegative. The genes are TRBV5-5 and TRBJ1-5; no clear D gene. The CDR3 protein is CASSYTVDQPQHF. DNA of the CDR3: TGTGCCAGCAGCTACACAGTTGATCAGCCCCAGCATTTT.